This TCR beta chain was observed in a study of CD8 T cells in ankylosing spondylitis. Study-wide findings and caveats: Earlier studies detected some motif variants in reactive arthritis synovial fluid and blood. Clones that were linked to disease were CD8+ and were relatively rare in peripheral blood.

J lost 4 bases, V lost 8 bases, and 11 bases had no gene match. The CDR3 is 15 residues long. Germline V lookup: CDR1 MNHEY, CDR2 SMNVEV (reference sequence). Making the TCR beta libraries involved quantitative 5'-RACE with molecular barcodes. A single record per CDR3 protein comes from TCRdb applying MiXCR to the 5' RACE reads. The data hold fewer than 200,000 distinct CDR3 sequences, with roughly 18% observed a single time. This clonotype came up many times. Antigen: not known. Sequenced sample: blood, either unsorted or a sorted T cell fraction (not recorded which). V gene TRBV27 combines with J gene TRBJ2-1; 7 bases agree with TRBD2. The clonotype originates from a male donor between 5 and 35 years old with ankylosing spondylitis or in good health (not recorded which). CDR3 amino acids: CASASGVGGYNEQFF. CDR3 in DNA: TGTGCCAGCGCCAGCGGGGTGGGAGGGTACAATGAGCAGTTCTTC.